The rows below give T cell receptor beta chains drawn from one sample of a study of T cell changes during pregnancy in multiple sclerosis. Using immunoSEQ multiplex PCR, the repertoire was profiled, and TCRdb retains in-frame clones only, with some absent. The table records under 50,000 clones, around 92% of them present only once. The sequences come from CD8+ T cells from peripheral blood mononuclear cells, collected before pregnancy. All receptors derive from a female donor with multiple sclerosis, enrolled in a pregnancy study. Each CDR3 is given with its conserved first and last residue. The order of the fields is D gene, clone size, V gene, J gene, CDR3 protein, CDR3 DNA. The D gene is left open where the match is weak. Rows give clone size only sometimes, using once, few, many, or a class for an expanded clone.

>TRBD2|NA|TRBV7-8|TRBJ2-3
CASSLGRESGLAGVSDTQYF
TGTGCCAGCAGCTTAGGGAGGGAATCGGGACTAGCGGGAGTTAGTGATACGCAGTATTTT
>NA|NA|TRBV5-4|TRBJ2-7
CASSSDIHEQYF
TGTGCCAGCAGCTCTGACATCCACGAGCAGTACTTC
>TRBD2|NA|TRBV7-6|TRBJ2-3
CASSRIPVGTSTTDTQYF
TGTGCCAGCAGCCGGATACCCGTCGGGACTAGCACCACAGATACGCAGTATTTT
>NA|NA|TRBV6-5|TRBJ1-2
CASRFLQGIVKGYTF
TGTGCCAGCAGGTTCCTACAGGGAATAGTTAAGGGCTACACCTTC
>NA|once|TRBV5-4|TRBJ2-1
CASSLAPENEQFF
TGTGCCAGCAGCTTGGCCCCGGAGAATGAGCAGTTCTTC
>TRBD1|NA|TRBV9|TRBJ2-1
CASSPLGQGSGDEQFF
TGTGCCAGCAGCCCCCTAGGACAGGGCTCGGGGGATGAGCAGTTCTTC
>NA|NA|TRBV4-1|TRBJ2-1
CASSQIGGPTYNEQFF
TGCGCCAGCAGCCAGATCGGGGGTCCAACCTACAATGAGCAGTTCTTC
>TRBD2|NA|TRBV11-2|TRBJ2-3
CASSLAPAGGSDTQYF
TGTGCCAGCAGCTTAGCCCCAGCGGGGGGGTCAGATACGCAGTATTTT
>NA|NA|TRBV6-5|TRBJ1-1
CASSRQVNTEAFF
TGTGCCAGCAGTCGACAGGTTAACACTGAAGCTTTCTTT
>TRBD2|NA|TRBV5-1|TRBJ2-3
CASSLHGGASDTQYF
TGCGCCAGCAGCTTGCACGGGGGGGCTTCAGATACGCAGTATTTT